A single T cell receptor (beta chain) is shown here with its context. The same CDR3 is also encoded by other DNA sequences in this sample. This table comes from immunoSEQ multiplex PCR, and its TCRdb copy is limited to in-frame clones, with some not included. The sample carries approximately 2.1 million clones, approximately 93% recorded once. The entry originates in a study of shared clonotypes between healthy human individuals. The specimen sequenced was naive CD4+ T cells from PBMCs. Indicated subset: CD45RA+ positively selected. This TCR came from a man in his late teens or twenties in good health. Some clones in this sample may be carry-over from other donors' samples.

The CDR3 DNA reads as TGTGCCAGCAGCCCCGGATCTGGAAACACCATATATTTT. Its protein product is CASSPGSGNTIYF. The chain links TRBV11-2 to TRBJ1-3, with D uncertain. Germline assignment: CDR1 SGHAT and CDR2 FQNNGV. The length of the CDR3 is 13 residues. Trimming removed 5 bases from V and 1 base from J, with 6 bases in between. Filled out from reference TRBV11-2 and TRBJ1-3, the complete variable domain reads EAGVAQSPRYKIIEKRQSVAFWCNPISGHATLYWYQQILGQGPKLLIQFQNNGVVDDSQLPKDRFSAERLKGVDSTLKIQPAKLEDSAVYLCASSPGSGNTIYFGEGSWLTVV.